This is a list of T cell receptor beta chains from one sample in a study of PD-L1 blockade in urothelial cancer. Data came from immunoSEQ multiplex PCR; TCRdb stores just in-frame clones and leaves some out. The data show tens of thousands of clones, approximately 80% seen once. Sequencing used PBMCs, obtained around atezolizumab (anti-PD-L1) treatment. Every receptor here comes from a man aged 65 to 79 with urothelial cancer. Each CDR3 is given with its conserved first and last residue. Fields, in order: CDR3 protein, CDR3 DNA, V gene, J gene, D gene, clone size. D genes are given only for firm matches. Clone size is stated in some rows and not others, as once, few, many or a class when expanded.

CDR3 protein: CASSLFRGDDGELFF; CDR3 DNA: TGTGCCAGCAGCTTATTCAGGGGAGACGACGGGGAGCTGTTTTTT; V gene: TRBV5-6; J gene: TRBJ2-2; D gene: NA; clone size: NA
CDR3 protein: CASRTGTRGFGNEQFF; CDR3 DNA: TGTGCCAGCAGAACCGGGACTAGGGGTTTCGGCAATGAGCAGTTCTTC; V gene: TRBV27; J gene: TRBJ2-1; D gene: TRBD2; clone size: few
CDR3 protein: CASSLGSGWNTGELFF; CDR3 DNA: TGTGCCAGCAGTCTGGGGAGCGGGTGGAACACCGGGGAGCTGTTTTTT; V gene: TRBV27; J gene: TRBJ2-2; D gene: NA; clone size: NA
CDR3 protein: CASSFNEGNTEAFF; CDR3 DNA: TGTGCCAGCAGCTTCAATGAGGGGAACACTGAAGCTTTCTTT; V gene: TRBV7-6; J gene: TRBJ1-1; D gene: NA; clone size: NA
CDR3 protein: CASRELNSYEQYF; CDR3 DNA: TGTGCCAGCAGGGAGCTCAACTCCTACGAGCAGTACTTC; V gene: TRBV6-6; J gene: TRBJ2-7; D gene: NA; clone size: NA
CDR3 protein: CASSLSMRVNTEAFF; CDR3 DNA: TGCGCCAGCAGCTTGTCGATGAGGGTGAACACTGAAGCTTTCTTT; V gene: TRBV5-1; J gene: TRBJ1-1; D gene: NA; clone size: NA
CDR3 protein: CASRAGHAGNQPQHF; CDR3 DNA: TGTGCCAGCAGGGCCGGACACGCGGGGAATCAGCCCCAGCATTTT; V gene: TRBV6-1; J gene: TRBJ1-5; D gene: NA; clone size: NA
CDR3 protein: CASSLRPGGTDTQYF; CDR3 DNA: TGCGCCAGCAGCTTGCGGCCGGGGGGGACAGATACGCAGTATTTT; V gene: TRBV5-1; J gene: TRBJ2-3; D gene: TRBD2; clone size: NA
CDR3 protein: CASRGGFLHEQYF; CDR3 DNA: TGTGCCAGCCGGGGGGGGTTCCTGCACGAGCAGTACTTC; V gene: TRBV28; J gene: TRBJ2-7; D gene: TRBD2; clone size: NA
CDR3 protein: CASSSSDNYEQYF; CDR3 DNA: TGTGCCAGCAGCTCATCCGACAACTACGAGCAGTACTTC; V gene: TRBV7-9; J gene: TRBJ2-7; D gene: NA; clone size: NA
CDR3 protein: CASRGLAGHNEQFF; CDR3 DNA: TGCGCCAGCAGGGGACTAGCGGGCCACAATGAGCAGTTCTTC; V gene: TRBV5-1; J gene: TRBJ2-1; D gene: TRBD2; clone size: NA
CDR3 protein: CAWSVRENQPQHF; CDR3 DNA: TGTGCCTGGAGTGTACGCGAGAATCAGCCCCAGCATTTT; V gene: TRBV30; J gene: TRBJ1-5; D gene: NA; clone size: NA
CDR3 protein: CASAEGGRTEAFF; CDR3 DNA: TGTGCCAGCGCCGAGGGCGGGCGGACTGAAGCTTTCTTT; V gene: TRBV6-5; J gene: TRBJ1-1; D gene: NA; clone size: NA
CDR3 protein: CASSQAPAGELFF; CDR3 DNA: TGTGCCAGCAGTCAAGCGCCCGCCGGGGAGCTGTTTTTT; V gene: TRBV27; J gene: TRBJ2-2; D gene: NA; clone size: NA
CDR3 protein: CASSQVGPVVNTEAFF; CDR3 DNA: TGTGCCAGCAGCCAAGTGGGGCCGGTGGTGAACACTGAAGCTTTCTTT; V gene: TRBV4-2; J gene: TRBJ1-1; D gene: NA; clone size: NA